This TCR beta chain was observed in a study of patients and donors after allogeneic stem cell transplantation. From the RT-PCR reads, TCRdb called clonotypes with MiXCR, one entry per CDR3 protein. In the table there are roughly 960,000 distinct CDR3 sequences, approximately 19% of which are singletons. Germline loops: CDR1 LGHDT, CDR2 YNNKEL (reference sequence). The V end was cut by 1 base, the J end by 7 bases, with 10 bases between. This CDR3 region has 14 residues. The source of this sequence is a human donor who was either an allogeneic HSCT recipient or a stem cell or donor lymphocyte infusion donor (not recorded which). It is not recorded whose cells these are; they may come from a transplant donor. The chain combines TRBV3-1 with TRBJ2-2, with D unresolved. Sequenced material: blood, either unsorted or a sorted T cell fraction (not recorded which). For the CDR3, the DNA is TGTGCCAGCAGCCAAGTAGGTCTAAGCGGGGAGCTGTTTTTT. Its protein product is CASSQVGLSGELFF.